A single sample gave rise to the 10 T cell receptor beta chains below, sequenced in a study of cytomegalovirus exposure and HLA in healthy donors. The PCR contained 60 Vbeta and 13 Jbeta primers. Sequencing was performed with immunoSEQ multiplex PCR; in TCRdb, only in-frame clones are kept and a portion is missing. The repertoire has 88,000 or so clones, approximately 66% of them found once; the top ten carry 4.4%. Sequenced input: PBMCs. These receptor sequences come from a male donor in good health and CMV-seropositive.

The chain carries TRBV19 and TRBJ2-1, with 12 positions matching TRBD2. CDR3 length equals 15 residues. V lost 3 bases to trimming and J lost 7 bases; unmatched junction nucleotides: 4. Germline values: CDR1 LNHDA, CDR2 SQIVND (reference sequence). The CDR3 reads CASSITTSGRNEQFF. CDR3 in DNA: TGTGCCAGTAGTATCACGACTAGCGGGAGAAATGAGCAGTTCTTC.

The V and J genes are TRBV5-1 and TRBJ2-1; 10 bases are shared with TRBD2. The CDR3 is 18 amino acids. V was pared by 6 bases and J by 4 bases, with 16 bases of the junction left unmatched. Looked up from germline, CDR1 is SGHRS and CDR2 is YFSETQ. In DNA form, the CDR3 reads TGCGCCAGCACCCCCGATTCTAGCGGGAGTTACTGGTACAATGAGCAGTTCTTC. This codes for CASTPDSSGSYWYNEQFF.

This clone was observed a few times. The V gene is TRBV5-4, the J gene TRBJ1-3; 10 bases fit TRBD1. The germline CDR1 and CDR2 sequences are SGHNT and YYREEE (reference sequence). V shed 4 bases, J shed 6 bases, and the junction held 4 bases outside the gene matches. CDR3 length equals 14 residues. CDR3 coding DNA: TGTGCCAGCAGCCGGGGGACAGGGGAAAACACCATATATTTT. It translates to CASSRGTGENTIYF.

The J gene is TRBJ2-7, the V gene TRBV13; D gene uncertain. CDR1 and CDR2 (germline): PRHDT, FYEKMQ (reference sequence). V was shortened by 1 base and J by 6 bases, with 4 bases between the two germline ends. The CDR3 consists of 11 residues. Written as DNA, the CDR3 is TGTGCCAGCAGCTTAGATCGCGAGCAGTACTTC. This codes for CASSLDREQYF.

This clone was seen a handful of times. The chain couples TRBV29-1 to TRBJ2-2; 8 nucleotides line up with TRBD1. The CDR3 runs to 12 residues. Germline lookup yields CDR1 SQVTM and CDR2 ANQGSEA. V lost 5 bases, J lost 9 bases, and 5 bases stayed unmatched. CDR3 region: CSVSSGGRELFF. CDR3 nucleotides: TGCAGCGTTTCTTCAGGGGGCCGGGAGCTGTTTTTT.

J is TRBJ1-5 and V is TRBV5-5; 7 nucleotides agree with TRBD1. CDR1 and CDR2 from the germline V gene are SGHKS and YYEKEE (reference sequence). This CDR3 contains 17 residues. Trimming cost V 1 base and J 0 bases; bases outside gene matches: 7. The CDR3 sequence: CASSLTGASGSNQPQHF. Written as DNA, the CDR3 is TGTGCCAGCAGCTTGACAGGGGCCTCGGGTAGCAATCAGCCCCAGCATTTT.

This chain joins TRBV6-5 and TRBJ2-2; D is perhaps TRBD2 (6 bases). Trimming pared 6 bases from V and 6 bases from J, leaving 14 bases between. This CDR3 spans 14 amino acids. Germline V gene sequence: CDR1 MNHEY, CDR2 SVGAGI. CDR3 coding DNA: TGTGCCAGCAGGAGCGAGGGAGGTTCCGGGGAGCTGTTTTTT. It is translated as CASRSEGGSGELFF.

This CDR3 is CASSLDGQVGYGYTF. The CDR3 coding sequence is TGTGCCAGCAGCCTCGACGGACAGGTGGGCTATGGCTACACCTTC. The chain is built from TRBV14 and TRBJ1-2; 7 positions agree with TRBD1. Germline V gene data show CDR1 as SGHDN and CDR2 as FVKESK. The CDR3 consists of 15 residues. With V trimmed by 4 bases and J by 4 bases, 9 bases remained unmatched.

The chain links TRBV30 to TRBJ1-2, with 9 nucleotides matching TRBD1. Germline values: CDR1 GTSNPN, CDR2 SVGIG (reference sequence). CDR3 length: 15 amino acids. J gave up 5 bases and V 0 bases, and 7 bases lay outside the gene matches. DNA of the CDR3: TGTGCCTGGAGTGTTTCTGGGACAGGGATTTATGGCTACACCTTC. Translation gives CAWSVSGTGIYGYTF.

This clone was picked up a small number of times. This chain uses TRBV5-1 with TRBJ2-5, with D perhaps matching TRBD2 (6 bases). V lost 4 bases, J lost 5 bases, and 15 bases lay in between. Germline values: CDR1 SGHRS, CDR2 YFSETQ. The CDR3 loop spans 14 amino acids. The CDR3: CASSLIGGRETQYF. The CDR3 DNA sequence: TGCGCCAGCAGCCTGATAGGAGGGCGGGAGACCCAGTACTTC.